Below, 25 T cell receptor beta chains from the same sample are listed, as sequenced in a study of human CD8 memory T cell subsets (dated by TCRdb to 2019 to 2021). Progenitor exhausted-like memory CD8+ T cells (TPEX) were defined as CCR7+ PD-1+ TIGIT+ early differentiated memory cells with dysfunctional, exhausted-like traits. The reads were generated on a NextSeq 550. A Human TCR Profiling Kit was used to prepare UMI-labeled 5' RACE TCRbeta libraries. Reads reprocessed by TCRdb are summarized as one entry per CDR3 protein sequence, and DNA is absent. The table for this sample lists fewer than 6,500 distinct CDR3 sequences. Clones ranked in the top ten supply about 20% of the sample. Input material: CD8+ T cells from PBMCs. The source of these receptors is a human donor in good health.

Considering frequency, this clonotype is medium-sized. This chain uses TRBV6-5 with TRBJ1-1. This CDR3 has 13 residues. From germline, CDR1 is MNHEY and CDR2 SVGAGI. The CDR3 reads CASSPGGDTEAFF.

The chain combines TRBV7-9 with TRBJ2-7; TCRdb designates TRBD2, a call that cannot be tested without DNA. Germline V gene data show CDR1 as SEHNR and CDR2 as FQNEAQ (reference sequence). This CDR3 spans 12 amino acids. CDR3: CASSLTSAEQYF.

This rearrangement joins TRBV6-5 to TRBJ2-7; TCRdb's D gene call, TRBD1, goes unchecked for lack of DNA. Germline lookup yields CDR1 MNHEY and CDR2 SVGAGI. This CDR3 is 15 amino acids long. CDR3 region: CASSYPGQGTNEQYF.

The chain uses TRBV19 and TRBJ1-2. Germline V gene sequence: CDR1 LNHDA, CDR2 SQIVND (reference sequence). The CDR3 has 13 amino acids. CDR3: CASTVVGDYGYTF.

The chain links TRBV7-9 to TRBJ1-1. The CDR3 loop spans 14 amino acids. Germline CDR1 reads SEHNR; CDR2 reads FQNEAQ (reference sequence). The CDR3 loop is CASSLGFRGTEAFF.

By frequency, this clonotype is medium-sized. V gene TRBV28 combines with J gene TRBJ2-7; no DNA is available, so the TRBD1 call from TCRdb remains unchecked. This CDR3 comprises 16 residues. Germline CDR1 reads MDHEN; CDR2 reads SYDVKM. CDR3 protein: CASSLPTRDVFYEQYF.

The chain links TRBV11-2 to TRBJ2-1; TCRdb's D gene call, TRBD1, goes unchecked for lack of DNA. The CDR3 has 15 amino acids. Germline CDR1 is SGHAT and CDR2 is FQNNGV. The CDR3: CASSLEGQGVNEQFF.

The chain is built from TRBV7-9 and TRBJ2-2; there is no DNA to check the TCRdb D call of TRBD2. The germline CDR1 and CDR2 sequences are SEHNR and FQNEAQ (reference sequence). This CDR3 is 16 amino acids long. The CDR3 here is CASSQVGGSSTGELFF.

V and J are TRBV2 and TRBJ2-7; TCRdb's D call, TRBD1, is unchecked because there is no DNA. This CDR3 region has 13 residues. CDR1 is SNHLY and CDR2 is FYNNEI in the germline V gene. CDR3 in amino acids: CASRAGQNIEQYF.

According to its frequency, this clonotype is medium-sized. This chain connects TRBV28 to TRBJ1-6; with no DNA, the TCRdb D assignment of TRBD1 cannot be verified. From germline, CDR1 is MDHEN and CDR2 SYDVKM. CDR3 length: 15 amino acids. CDR3 loop: CASSLGQGYRSPLHF.

The J gene is TRBJ1-2, the V gene TRBV12-3 or TRBV12-4. The CDR3 is made up of 12 amino acids. CDR3: CASSYPGDGYTF.

This sequence joins TRBV27 and TRBJ2-3; TCRdb indicates TRBD2, and absent DNA this call remains unverified. Germline loops: CDR1 MNHEY, CDR2 SMNVEV (reference sequence). The CDR3 has 19 amino acids. CDR3 protein: CASSLSVVGGPFSTDTQYF.

The chain carries TRBV5-6 and TRBJ1-5; TCRdb names TRBD1, which stays unverified in the absence of DNA. The CDR3 extends over 14 amino acids. Germline CDR1 SGHDT, CDR2 YYEEEE. This CDR3 reads CASSFAGPSQPQHF.

The chain is built from TRBV20-1 and TRBJ2-1; with no DNA, the TCRdb D assignment of TRBD1 cannot be verified. CDR1 is DFQATT, CDR2 SNEGSKA, per germline (reference sequence). CDR3 length equals 14 residues. CDR3 in amino acids: CSAPGTVSYNEQFF.

The chain links TRBV5-8 to TRBJ1-3. The germline V gene has CDR1 SGHTS and CDR2 YDEGEE. There are 14 residues in the CDR3. The CDR3 protein is CASSLYRSGNTIYF.

The gene calls are TRBV5-1 and TRBJ2-1; TCRdb names TRBD2, which stays unverified in the absence of DNA. From germline, CDR1 is SGHRS and CDR2 YFSETQ. CDR3 length: 13 amino acids. CDR3 sequence reads: CASSLGGLPEQFF.

The genes are TRBV12-3 or TRBV12-4 and TRBJ2-3. This CDR3 comprises 13 residues. The CDR3 here is CASSPNRADTQYF.

V gene TRBV29-1 combines with J gene TRBJ2-5. This CDR3 comprises 11 residues. Per germline, CDR1 SQVTM and CDR2 ANQGSEA. The chain's CDR3 is CSAGIQETQYF.

This chain links TRBV7-9 with TRBJ2-7; absent DNA, TCRdb's TRBD1 call cannot be checked. Germline CDR1 is SEHNR and CDR2 is FQNEAQ (reference sequence). The CDR3 runs 15 residues. CDR3 in amino acids: CASSLASGLAYEQYF.

The chain is built from TRBV7-2 and TRBJ2-3. Germline V gives CDR1 SGHTA, CDR2 FQGNSA. CDR3 size: 16 residues. CDR3 residues: CASSLGAGLSTDTQYF.

This chain uses TRBV11-2 with TRBJ2-5; the TCRdb call, TRBD1, lacks DNA for checking. This CDR3 comprises 15 residues. In germline, CDR1 is SGHAT, CDR2 FQNNGV. CDR3 amino acids: CASSLAGSLQETQYF.

This chain connects TRBV7-2 to TRBJ2-3; checking the TCRdb D call of TRBD1 is not possible without DNA. The germline V gene encodes CDR1 SGHTA and CDR2 FQGNSA. The CDR3 totals 17 residues. CDR3 in amino acids: CASSLEQGALGTDTQYF. Drawing the rest from reference TRBV7-2 and TRBJ2-3, the complete variable domain is GAGVSQSPSNKVTEKGKDVELRCDPISGHTALYWYRQSLGQGLEFLIYFQGNSAPDKSGLPSDRFSAERTGGSVSTLTIQRTQQEDSAVYLCASSLEQGALGTDTQYFGPGTRLTVL.

The chain employs TRBV12-3 or TRBV12-4 and TRBJ2-7; the D call of TRBD1 rests on TCRdb alone, since no DNA is present to check it. The CDR3 totals 14 residues. Here the CDR3 reads CASSLSLGGVEQYF.

The chain joins TRBV11-2 to TRBJ2-2; TCRdb's assignment of TRBD1 cannot be checked, as there is no DNA. Germline V gene sequence: CDR1 SGHAT, CDR2 FQNNGV. The CDR3 spans 13 residues. CDR3 sequence reads: CASSGPGTGELFF.

The chain links TRBV7-3 to TRBJ2-5; TCRdb's assignment of TRBD1 cannot be checked, as there is no DNA. Germline V gene lookup returns CDR1 SGHTA and CDR2 FQGTGA. This CDR3 spans 14 amino acids. The CDR3 is CASSPGQGLETQYF.